Listed here are 13 T cell receptor beta chains from one sample, sequenced in a study of regulatory and conventional T cells in RAG deficiency. The assay was immunoSEQ multiplex PCR, and TCRdb's table has in-frame clones only and misses some. The table shows 24,000 or so clones, with roughly 93% occurring only once. Genomic DNA came from blood conventional CD4+ T cells gated CD25-low CD127-high. Separately, the same data were catalogued under a study of regulatory T cells. That investigation notes: The primer mix had 52 TRBV and 13 TRBJ primers.

The specimen sequenced was CD4+ T cells sorted from blood. These receptor sequences come from a human donor in good health.

The rearrangement joins TRBV9 to TRBJ2-7, with a weak D call TRBD1 (6 bases). This CDR3 spans 13 amino acids. Germline values: CDR1 SGDLS, CDR2 YYNGEE. V was clipped by 0 bases and J by 6 bases, with 10 bases between them. The DNA of the CDR3 is TGTGCCAGCAGCGTAGGACAGGTCACCGAGCAGTACTTC. Its protein is CASSVGQVTEQYF. The entire variable domain, with the rest obtained from reference TRBV9 and TRBJ2-7, is as follows: DSGVTQTPKHLITATGQRVTLRCSPRSGDLSVYWYQQSLDQGLQFLIQYYNGEERAKGNILERFSAQQFPDLHSELNLSSLELGDSALYFCASSVGQVTEQYFGPGTRLTVT.

This chain joins TRBV4-1 and TRBJ2-5; the match to TRBD1 covers 8 bases. Per the germline V gene, CDR1 is MGHRA and CDR2 is YSYEKL. V trimming: 4 bases; J trimming: 5 bases; junction bases outside the gene matches: 12. The CDR3 has 16 residues. The CDR3 sequence is CASSLRTGGITETQYF. The DNA of the CDR3 is TGCGCCAGCAGCCTGCGAACAGGGGGAATAACGGAGACCCAGTACTTC.

The V gene is TRBV29-1, the J gene TRBJ1-1, with TRBD1 matching 9 bases. The CDR3 contains 14 residues. J lost 3 bases, V lost 7 bases, and 9 bases had no gene match. Germline CDR1 SQVTM, CDR2 ANQGSEA. CDR3 amino acids: CSAKQGAEDTEAFF. CDR3 coding DNA: TGCAGCGCCAAACAGGGGGCGGAAGACACTGAAGCTTTCTTT.

The V gene is TRBV14, the J gene TRBJ2-2, with TRBD2 matching 13 bases. The CDR3 extends over 18 amino acids. The junction had 7 bases not matched to a gene; V was cut back by 4 bases and J by 2 bases. Germline loops: CDR1 SGHDN, CDR2 FVKESK. DNA of the CDR3: TGTGCCAGCAGCCCCAGGAGGACTAGCGGGAGAAACACCGGGGAGCTGTTTTTT. It encodes CASSPRRTSGRNTGELFF.

As for this clone: One junction end does not reproduce the germline sequence, and a read error may be involved. CDR3 residues: CASSLGSGSGANVLTF. CDR3 coding DNA: TGTGCTAGCAGCTTAGGGTCGGGTTCTGGGGCCAACGTCCTGACTTTC. This chain uses TRBV7-7 with TRBJ2-6; no firm D call. The germline V gene encodes CDR1 SSHAT and CDR2 FNYEAQ (reference sequence). The CDR3 loop spans 16 amino acids.

This clone showed up just once. The chain uses TRBV6-6 and TRBJ2-4; 7 bases align to TRBD2. The germline V gene encodes CDR1 MNHNY and CDR2 SVGAGI (reference sequence). This CDR3 is 13 amino acids long. The ends lost 5 bases at V and 9 bases at J; junction bases unmatched: 7. The CDR3 protein is CASSTLGEGIQYF. The CDR3, as DNA: TGTGCCAGCAGTACCCTGGGGGAGGGCATTCAGTACTTC.

The chain employs TRBV30 and TRBJ1-2, with a possible D match to TRBD1 (5 bases). The germline gives CDR1 GTSNPN, CDR2 SVGIG (reference sequence). The CDR3 length is 10 residues. The germline V and J ends were trimmed by 3 bases and 8 bases, with 7 bases remaining between them. CDR3 loop: CAWRRGGYTF. In DNA form, the CDR3 reads TGTGCCTGGAGGAGGGGCGGCTACACCTTC.

This clone was detected only a few times. The CDR3 loop is CASSLDILATLNYTQYF. The CDR3 coding sequence is TGTGCCAGCAGCTTAGATATACTAGCGACCCTTAATTATACGCAGTATTTT. The chain recombines TRBV5-4 with TRBJ2-3; 7 bases align to TRBD2. Germline V CDR1 and CDR2: SGHNT, YYREEE (reference sequence). This CDR3 is built from 17 residues. Germline trimming cut 2 bases from V and 7 bases from J; bases unmatched to any gene: 16.

The genes are TRBV30 and TRBJ2-7; D unresolved. CDR1 is GTSNPN and CDR2 is SVGIG in the germline V gene (reference sequence). Trimming removed 0 bases from V and 2 bases from J, with 5 bases in between. The CDR3 totals 12 residues. This CDR3 is CAWSVGAYEQYF. The DNA of the CDR3 is TGTGCCTGGAGTGTTGGGGCCTACGAGCAGTACTTC.

The J gene is TRBJ1-3, the V gene TRBV7-9; D is unresolved. The CDR3 loop spans 14 amino acids. Trimming cost V 1 base and J 8 bases, with 12 bases left between them. Germline lookup yields CDR1 SEHNR and CDR2 FQNEAQ (reference sequence). In DNA, the CDR3 is TGTGCCAGCAGCTTAGTTTCCGGAGTGGACACCATATATTTT. Translation: CASSLVSGVDTIYF.

The rearrangement links TRBV6-1 to TRBJ2-5; perhaps TRBD2 as D (7 bases). V gave up 1 base and J gave up 2 bases, with 14 bases separating them. Germline CDR1 reads MNHNS; CDR2 reads SASEGT. The CDR3 runs to 16 residues. The CDR3, as DNA: TGTGCCAGCAGTGAAGTTCTAGGGGGGGATCAAGAGACCCAGTACTTC. Its translation: CASSEVLGGDQETQYF.

V usage is TRBV10-3 and J usage is TRBJ2-1; D may be TRBD2 (6 bases). The CDR3 is 13 amino acids. In germline, CDR1 is ENHRY, CDR2 SYGVKD. The ends were cut back, 7 bases at V and 4 bases at J, with 11 bases in the middle. CDR3 sequence (DNA): TGTGCCATCAAAGGACTACAATACAATGAGCAGTTCTTC. Amino acid sequence: CAIKGLQYNEQFF.

This rearrangement joins TRBV10-2 to TRBJ2-1, with D hard to call. This CDR3 has 13 amino acids. Between the trimmed V and J ends, which lost 7 bases and 5 bases, there was a span of 12 bases. Germline V gene lookup returns CDR1 WSHSY and CDR2 SAAADI. CDR3 in amino acids: CASTSLSHNEQFF. The CDR3 coding sequence is TGCGCCAGCACTAGTTTGTCCCACAATGAGCAGTTCTTC.